The TCR beta chain under discussion was sequenced for a study of OX40 agonist ivuxolimab in advanced cancers. Looking at the study overall: The patients got ivuxolimab, which is an agonistic anti-OX40 (CD134) antibody. Ivuxolimab, which patients received intravenously every 2 weeks, was dosed at 0.01 to 10 mg/kg.

Trimming cost V 0 bases and J 12 bases, with 10 bases left between them. The germline CDR1 and CDR2 sequences are SGHRS and YFSETQ. The CDR3 has 13 residues. Study-wide results and caveats: Expanded peripheral T cells had an undetermined antigen specificity.

Individuals having autoimmune disease history or systemic immunosuppression were not enrolled. Sequenced by immunoSEQ multiplex PCR; TCRdb stores in-frame clones only, minus some. This repertoire shows tens of thousands of clones, about 80% found once; its top ten account for roughly an eighth. Concerning this clone: Its target is unknown.

The sample here was CD4+ or CD8+ T cells sorted from blood, taken in a trial of the OX40 agonist ivuxolimab. The receptor was isolated from an adult with an advanced solid tumor such as melanoma, head and neck, liver or kidney cancer. This chain links TRBV5-1 with TRBJ1-6; D is ambiguous. The CDR3 DNA reads as TGCGCCAGCAGCTTGGCGCGTCAGGAACCCCTCCACTTT. Residues: CASSLARQEPLHF.